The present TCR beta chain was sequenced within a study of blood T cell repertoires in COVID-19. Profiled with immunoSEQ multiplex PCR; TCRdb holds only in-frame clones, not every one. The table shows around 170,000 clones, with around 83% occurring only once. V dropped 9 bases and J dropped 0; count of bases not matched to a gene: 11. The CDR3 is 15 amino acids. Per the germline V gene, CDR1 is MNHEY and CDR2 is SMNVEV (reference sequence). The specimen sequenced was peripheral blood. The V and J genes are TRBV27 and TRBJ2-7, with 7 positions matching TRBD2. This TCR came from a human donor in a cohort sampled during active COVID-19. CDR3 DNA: TGTGCCAGGCCTTCACCGGGGGGAAGCTCCTACGAGCAGTACTTC. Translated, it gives CARPSPGGSSYEQYF.